The subject of this entry is one T cell receptor beta chain. What it binds is not known. What was amplified from RNA transcripts were TCR beta CDR3 regions. An initial round of RT-PCR targeting the TCR CDR3 relied on the HTBI primer set. TCRdb passed the multiplex PCR reads through MiXCR, listing each CDR3 protein once. The sample gives around 760,000 distinct CDR3 sequences, about 35% of which show up once; around a third is in the top ten. The CDR3 has 15 residues. Per the germline V gene, CDR1 is SGHTA and CDR2 is FQGNSA. The data were obtained in a study of T cells in Graves' hyperthyroidism and ophthalmopathy. General study results and limits: A model using 13 V-J features told ophthalmopathy apart from stable hyperthyroidism.

Stable Graves' hyperthyroidism meant no ophthalmopathy progression within 18 months. PBMCs were derived from approximately 10 ml fresh peripheral blood. This sequence joins TRBV7-2 and TRBJ2-7; the match to TRBD2 covers 11 bases. The J call could be wrong; TRBJ2-1 is a better fit for the DNA end. This TCR was recovered from a woman aged 40 to 50 with Graves' hyperthyroidism. Sequenced: blood. CDR3: CASSPTSGSAGEQFF. The CDR3, as DNA: TGTGCCAGCAGTCCCACTAGCGGGAGCGCGGGAGAGCAGTTCTTC.